These 14 T cell receptor beta chains came from one sample sequenced in a study of cytomegalovirus exposure and HLA in healthy donors. Some clones are missing from TCRdb's copy, which holds only in-frame ones; the method was immunoSEQ multiplex PCR. The sample lists 150,000 to 200,000 clones; around nine tenths were seen once. Specimen: PBMCs. The receptors were gathered from a man between 18 and 29 years old in good health and CMV-seropositive.

This clone occurred many times. This chain connects TRBV29-1 to TRBJ2-1, with D possibly TRBD2 on 6 matching bases. This CDR3 spans 12 amino acids. The germline V gene has CDR1 SQVTM and CDR2 ANQGSEA. Trimming removed 7 bases from V and 3 bases from J, with 10 bases in between. As DNA, the CDR3 is TGCAGCGCGACGGGAGACTACAATGAGCAGTTCTTC. It translates to CSATGDYNEQFF.

This clone is a singleton in its sample. The genes are TRBV7-2 and TRBJ2-1; tentatively, D is TRBD2 (6 bases). The germline V and J ends were trimmed by 2 bases and 9 bases, with 17 bases remaining between them. Germline-derived CDR1 and CDR2 are SGHTA and FQGNSA. The CDR3 spans 15 residues. The CDR3 sequence: CASSLWQLGGSEQFF. CDR3 sequence (DNA): TGTGCCAGCAGCTTATGGCAGTTGGGGGGTTCTGAGCAGTTCTTC.

The gene calls are TRBV27 and TRBJ1-2; TRBD1 might be the D (6 bases). The length of the CDR3 is 15 residues. Germline V gives CDR1 MNHEY, CDR2 SMNVEV (reference sequence). Trimming shortened V by 3 bases and J by 4 bases, and 15 bases separated the two germline ends. The CDR3 DNA is TGTGCCAGCAGTTTTGGGGCAGTAGGGGGCTATGGCTACACCTTC. It is translated as CASSFGAVGGYGYTF.

The J gene is TRBJ2-5, the V gene TRBV18, with D possibly TRBD2 on 6 matching bases. V gave up 2 bases and J gave up 4 bases, with 11 bases separating them. The CDR3 is 14 amino acids. Germline CDR1 is KGHSH and CDR2 is LQKENI. The CDR3 sequence is CASSPFTSLETQYF. CDR3 DNA sequence: TGTGCCAGCTCACCATTTACTAGCCTAGAGACCCAGTACTTC.

The chain couples TRBV2 to TRBJ2-1; the D is unclear. Per the germline V gene, CDR1 is SNHLY and CDR2 is FYNNEI. Trimming left V 9 bases short and J 9 bases short, with 21 bases between. The CDR3 has 14 amino acids. The CDR3 DNA reads TGTGCCAGGGAGACTGTCACTTACGGTGGTGAGCAGTTCTTC. Amino acid sequence: CARETVTYGGEQFF.

The rearrangement links TRBV2 to TRBJ2-1, with a possible D match to TRBD1 (6 bases). The CDR3 length is 13 residues. Trimming shortened V by 9 bases and J by 3 bases, and 12 bases separated the two germline ends. Germline V gene sequence: CDR1 SNHLY, CDR2 FYNNEI. The CDR3 reads CASTGTNYNEQFF. CDR3 coding DNA: TGTGCCAGTACCGGGACAAACTACAATGAGCAGTTCTTC.

The chain has TRBV5-4 and TRBJ1-1, with D perhaps matching TRBD1 (6 bases). This CDR3 is 14 amino acids long. V was pared by 4 bases and J by 10 bases, with 20 bases between. CDR1 is SGHNT, CDR2 YYREEE, per germline (reference sequence). In nucleotides, the CDR3 is TGTGCCAGCAGCCTGGAACTACAGGGAGTGGGAGCTTTCTTT. Translation: CASSLELQGVGAFF.

The chain recombines TRBV5-6 with TRBJ2-1; possibly TRBD2 for D (6 bases). The CDR3 sequence is 14 residues long. The V end lost 5 bases, the J end lost 5 bases, and 14 bases lay between the germline ends. Germline assignment: CDR1 SGHDT and CDR2 YYEEEE. Written as DNA, the CDR3 is TGTGCCAGCAGAAAGACGGGGGAAGACAATGAGCAGTTCTTC. Protein: CASRKTGEDNEQFF. The entire variable domain, with the rest obtained from reference TRBV5-6 and TRBJ2-1, is as follows: DAGVTQSPTHLIKTRGQQVTLRCSPKSGHDTVSWYQQALGQGPQFIFQYYEEEERQRGNFPDRFSGHQFPNYSSELNVNALLLGDSALYLCASRKTGEDNEQFFGPGTRLTVL.

The chain uses TRBV14 and TRBJ2-7, with 9 bases that match TRBD2. The CDR3 contains 17 residues. Per the germline V gene, CDR1 is SGHDN and CDR2 is FVKESK. J gave up 6 bases and V 3 bases, and 15 bases lay outside the gene matches. CDR3 in amino acids: CASSHRGGAGGVSEQYF. Here the CDR3 DNA reads TGTGCCAGCAGCCACCGCGGGGGGGCAGGGGGGGTCTCCGAGCAGTACTTC.

This chain uses TRBV5-1 with TRBJ2-3, with a weak D call TRBD1 (5 bases). Trimming pared 4 bases from V and 2 bases from J, leaving 11 bases between. CDR1 SGHRS and CDR2 YFSETQ come from the germline V gene. The CDR3 contains 14 residues. The CDR3: CASSTGQDTDTQYF. DNA of the CDR3: TGCGCCAGCAGCACCGGACAAGACACAGATACGCAGTATTTT.

This sequence joins TRBV6-6 and TRBJ2-7; 7 bases line up with TRBD1. CDR3 size: 14 residues. V was clipped by 2 bases and J by 2 bases; unmatched bases: 3. Germline V CDR1 and CDR2: MNHNY, SVGAGI (reference sequence). CDR3 bases: TGTGCCAGCAGTTACAGGCAGGGGGCCTACGAGCAGTACTTC. It translates to CASSYRQGAYEQYF.

The chain is built from TRBV30 and TRBJ1-4; TRBD1 agrees at 7 bases. CDR3 length: 14 residues. V shed 4 bases, J shed 1 base, and the junction held 3 bases outside the gene matches. Looked up from germline, CDR1 is GTSNPN and CDR2 is SVGIG (reference sequence). The CDR3 loop is CAWTAGGTNEKLFF. The DNA of the CDR3 is TGTGCCTGGACTGCAGGGGGAACTAATGAAAAACTGTTTTTT.

Many counts were recorded for this clone. Other nucleotide sequences from this sample produce the same CDR3. The chain employs TRBV7-9 and TRBJ2-2; D is perhaps TRBD1 (5 bases). V lost 0 bases and J 3 bases, leaving 5 bases between the germline ends. This CDR3 spans 14 amino acids. CDR1 and CDR2 from the germline V gene are SEHNR and FQNEAQ (reference sequence). CDR3 sequence (DNA): TGTGCCAGCAGCTTAGCCAGGGACACCGGGGAGCTGTTTTTT. Translating it yields CASSLARDTGELFF.

This sequence joins TRBV5-1 and TRBJ2-1, with D tentatively TRBD1 (6 bases). The ends were cut back, 0 bases at V and 1 base at J, with 8 bases in the middle. The CDR3 spans 15 residues. Germline V gives CDR1 SGHRS, CDR2 YFSETQ. CDR3 residues: CASSLAGVSYNEQFF. DNA of the CDR3: TGCGCCAGCAGCTTGGCAGGGGTTTCCTACAATGAGCAGTTCTTC. Supplemented by reference TRBV5-1 and TRBJ2-1, the full variable domain reads KAGVTQTPRYLIKTRGQQVTLSCSPISGHRSVSWYQQTPGQGLQFLFEYFSETQRNKGNFPGRFSGRQFSNSRSEMNVSTLELGDSALYLCASSLAGVSYNEQFFGPGTRLTVL.